One TCR beta chain is described in this entry. What it binds is not known. The data were taken from a study of shared clonotypes between healthy human individuals. The CDR3 consists of 14 residues. V lost 1 base and J 1 base, leaving 8 bases between the germline ends. The germline gives CDR1 SGHNT, CDR2 YYREEE (reference sequence). Across several immunoSEQ plates, the genomic DNA of each subset was split evenly. Sorted-subset replicate PCRs used around 200 ng of genomic DNA. This amount corresponded to 33,000 or so T cell genomes. Measured with immunoSEQ multiplex PCR; TCRdb has only the in-frame clones, and not every one. There are approximately 1.9 million clones in the sample; just over 90% occur only once, and 1.5% to 2% lies in the top ten. Whole-study findings and limits: The study found about 5% of naive CD4 clonotypes shared across a few donors.

Naive CD8 cells were CD45RO-negative, positively selected for CCR7, excluding terminally differentiated effector memory CD45RA+ cells. Recent vaccinations or acute infections were absent in the healthy HIV-negative adult donors. The receptor comes from a man between 18 and 29 years old in good health. Some clones in this sample may be carry-over from other donors' samples. Sequences were obtained from naive CD8+ T cells from PBMCs. The rearrangement links TRBV5-4 to TRBJ1-1; the D is unclear. This CDR3 reads CASSLKPRNTEAFF. The CDR3, as DNA: TGTGCCAGCAGCTTGAAGCCACGGAACACTGAAGCTTTCTTT.